In this sample, the clone carrying this T cell receptor (beta chain) turned up once. Its antigen is currently unknown. Germline trimming cut 4 bases from V and 8 bases from J; bases unmatched to any gene: 13. Germline V lookup: CDR1 SGDLS, CDR2 YYNGEE. This CDR3 is built from 16 residues. TCRdb's table, derived via immunoSEQ multiplex PCR, lists solely in-frame clones and lacks some. The sample includes nearly 50,000 clones, about 91% of them seen just once. This sample was included in a study of CD4+ T cells in melanoma. Study findings and constraints: A reported correlation linked neoantigen-specific CD4+ T cells to CD8+, macrophage and B cell function. Diverse differentiation states were reported for melanoma neoantigen-specific CD4+ T cells.

This rearrangement joins TRBV9 to TRBJ2-1; 9 bases align to TRBD2. The TCR sequence derives from a human donor with melanoma. Sequencing was performed on peripheral blood. The CDR3 reads CASSPRELTSGDEQFF. The CDR3 bases are TGTGCCAGCAGCCCTCGCGAGCTGACTAGCGGCGATGAGCAGTTCTTC.